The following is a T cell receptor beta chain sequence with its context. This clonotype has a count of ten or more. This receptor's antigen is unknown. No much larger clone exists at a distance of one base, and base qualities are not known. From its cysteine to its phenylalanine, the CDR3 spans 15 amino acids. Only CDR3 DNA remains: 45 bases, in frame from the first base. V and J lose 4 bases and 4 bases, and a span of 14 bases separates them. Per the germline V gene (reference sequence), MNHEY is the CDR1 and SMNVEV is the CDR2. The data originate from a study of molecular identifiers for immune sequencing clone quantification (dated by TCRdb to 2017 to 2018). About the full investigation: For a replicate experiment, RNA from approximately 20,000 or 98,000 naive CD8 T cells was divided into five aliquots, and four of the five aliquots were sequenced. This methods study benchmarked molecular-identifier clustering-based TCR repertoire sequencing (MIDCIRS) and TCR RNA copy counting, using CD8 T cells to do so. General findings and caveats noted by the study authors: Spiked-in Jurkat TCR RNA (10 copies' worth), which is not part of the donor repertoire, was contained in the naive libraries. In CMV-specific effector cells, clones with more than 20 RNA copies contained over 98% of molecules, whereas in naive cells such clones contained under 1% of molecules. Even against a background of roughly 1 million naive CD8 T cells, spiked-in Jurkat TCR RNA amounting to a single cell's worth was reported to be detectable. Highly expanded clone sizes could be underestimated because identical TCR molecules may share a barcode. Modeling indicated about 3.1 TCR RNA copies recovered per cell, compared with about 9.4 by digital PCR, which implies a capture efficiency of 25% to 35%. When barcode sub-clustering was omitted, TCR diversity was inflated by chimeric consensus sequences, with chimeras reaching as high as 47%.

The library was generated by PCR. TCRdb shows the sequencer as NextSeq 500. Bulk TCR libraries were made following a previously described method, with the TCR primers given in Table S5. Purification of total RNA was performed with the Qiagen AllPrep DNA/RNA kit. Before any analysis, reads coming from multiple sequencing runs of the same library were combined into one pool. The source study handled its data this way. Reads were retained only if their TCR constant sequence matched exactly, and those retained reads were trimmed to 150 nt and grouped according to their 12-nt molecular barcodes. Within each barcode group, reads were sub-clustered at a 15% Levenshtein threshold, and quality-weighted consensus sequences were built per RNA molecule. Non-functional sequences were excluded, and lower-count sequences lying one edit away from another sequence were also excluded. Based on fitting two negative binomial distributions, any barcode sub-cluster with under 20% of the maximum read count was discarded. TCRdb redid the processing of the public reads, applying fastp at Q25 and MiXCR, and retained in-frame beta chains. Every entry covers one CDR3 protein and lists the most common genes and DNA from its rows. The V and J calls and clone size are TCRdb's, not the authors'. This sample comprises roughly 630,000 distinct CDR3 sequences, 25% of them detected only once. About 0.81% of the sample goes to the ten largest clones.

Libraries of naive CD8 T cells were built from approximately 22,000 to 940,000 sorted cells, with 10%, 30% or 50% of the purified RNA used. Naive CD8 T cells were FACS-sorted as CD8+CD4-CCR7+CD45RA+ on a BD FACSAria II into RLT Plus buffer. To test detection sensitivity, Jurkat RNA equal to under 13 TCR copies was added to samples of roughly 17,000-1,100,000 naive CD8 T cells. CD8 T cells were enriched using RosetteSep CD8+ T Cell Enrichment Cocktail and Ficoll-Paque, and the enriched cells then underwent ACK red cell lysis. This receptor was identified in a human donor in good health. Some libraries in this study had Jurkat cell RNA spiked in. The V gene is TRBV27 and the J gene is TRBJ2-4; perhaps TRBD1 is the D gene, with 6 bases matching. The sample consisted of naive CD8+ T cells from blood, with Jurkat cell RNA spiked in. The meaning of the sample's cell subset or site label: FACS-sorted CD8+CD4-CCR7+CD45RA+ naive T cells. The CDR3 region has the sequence CASSSPRTDKNIQYF. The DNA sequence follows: TGTGCCAGCAGTTCCCCCCGGACAGATAAAAACATTCAGTACTTC.